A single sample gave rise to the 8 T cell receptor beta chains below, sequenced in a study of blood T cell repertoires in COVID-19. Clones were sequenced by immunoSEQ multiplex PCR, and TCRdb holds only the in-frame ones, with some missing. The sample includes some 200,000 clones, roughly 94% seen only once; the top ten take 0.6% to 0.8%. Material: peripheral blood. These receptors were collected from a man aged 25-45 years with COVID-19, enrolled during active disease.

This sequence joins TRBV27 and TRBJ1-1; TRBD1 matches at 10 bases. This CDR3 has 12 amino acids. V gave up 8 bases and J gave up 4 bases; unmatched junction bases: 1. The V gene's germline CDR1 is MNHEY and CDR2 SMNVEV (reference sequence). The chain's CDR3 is CASWDRGTEAFF. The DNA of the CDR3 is TGTGCCAGCTGGGACAGGGGCACTGAAGCTTTCTTT.

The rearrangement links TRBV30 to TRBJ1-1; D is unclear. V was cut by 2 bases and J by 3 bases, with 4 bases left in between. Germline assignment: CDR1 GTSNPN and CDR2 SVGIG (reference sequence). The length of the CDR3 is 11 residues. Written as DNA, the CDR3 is TGTGCCTGGAGTCCCTACACTGAAGCTTTCTTT. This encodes CAWSPYTEAFF.

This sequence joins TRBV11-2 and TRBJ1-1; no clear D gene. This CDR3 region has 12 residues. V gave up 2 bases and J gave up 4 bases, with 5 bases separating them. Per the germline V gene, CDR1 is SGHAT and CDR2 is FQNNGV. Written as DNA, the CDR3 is TGTGCCAGCAGCTTATTTCTCACTGAAGCTTTCTTT. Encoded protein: CASSLFLTEAFF.

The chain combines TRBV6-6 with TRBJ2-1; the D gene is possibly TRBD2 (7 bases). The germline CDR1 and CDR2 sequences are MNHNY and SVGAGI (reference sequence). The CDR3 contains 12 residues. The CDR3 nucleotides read TGTGCTTCCGGGGGCGGGGGTAATGAGCAGTTCTTC. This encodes CASGGGGNEQFF.

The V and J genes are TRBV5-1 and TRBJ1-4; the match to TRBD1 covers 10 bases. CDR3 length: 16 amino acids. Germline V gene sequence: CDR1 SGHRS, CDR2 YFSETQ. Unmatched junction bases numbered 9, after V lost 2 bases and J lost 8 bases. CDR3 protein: CASSFGTGAQGEKLFF. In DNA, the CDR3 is TGCGCCAGCAGCTTCGGGACAGGGGCGCAGGGAGAAAAACTGTTTTTT.

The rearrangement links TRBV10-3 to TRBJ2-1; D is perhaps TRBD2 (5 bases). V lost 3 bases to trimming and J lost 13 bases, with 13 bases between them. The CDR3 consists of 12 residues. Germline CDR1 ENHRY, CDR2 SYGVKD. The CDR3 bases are TGTGCCATCAGTGACGGGGATCTTTATCAGTTCTTC. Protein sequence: CAISDGDLYQFF.

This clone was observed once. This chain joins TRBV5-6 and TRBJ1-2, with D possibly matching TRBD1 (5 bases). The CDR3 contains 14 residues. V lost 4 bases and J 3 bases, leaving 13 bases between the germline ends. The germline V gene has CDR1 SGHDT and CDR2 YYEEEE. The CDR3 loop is CASSGPGVDYGYTF. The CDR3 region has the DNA TGTGCCAGCAGCGGCCCGGGGGTCGACTATGGCTACACCTTC.

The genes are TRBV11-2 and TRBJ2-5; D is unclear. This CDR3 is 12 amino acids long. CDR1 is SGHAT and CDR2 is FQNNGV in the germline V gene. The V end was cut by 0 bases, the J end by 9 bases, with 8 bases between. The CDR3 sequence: CASSLDQQSQYF. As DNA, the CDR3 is TGTGCCAGCAGCTTAGACCAACAGTCCCAGTACTTC.